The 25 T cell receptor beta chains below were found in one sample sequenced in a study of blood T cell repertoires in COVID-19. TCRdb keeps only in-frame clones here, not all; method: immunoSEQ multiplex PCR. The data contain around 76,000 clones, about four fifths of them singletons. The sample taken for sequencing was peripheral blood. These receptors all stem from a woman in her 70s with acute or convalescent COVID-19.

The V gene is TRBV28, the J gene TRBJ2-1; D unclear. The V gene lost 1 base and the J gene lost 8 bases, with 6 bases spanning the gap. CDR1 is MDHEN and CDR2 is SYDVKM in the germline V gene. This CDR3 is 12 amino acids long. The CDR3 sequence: CASSLSVHEQFF. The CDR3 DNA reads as TGTGCCAGCAGTTTATCGGTTCATGAGCAGTTCTTC.

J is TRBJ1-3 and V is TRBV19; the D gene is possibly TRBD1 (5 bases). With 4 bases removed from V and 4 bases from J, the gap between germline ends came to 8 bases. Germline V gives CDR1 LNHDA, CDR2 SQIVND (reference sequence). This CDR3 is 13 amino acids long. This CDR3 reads CASSTQGGNTIYF. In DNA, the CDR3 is TGTGCCAGTAGTACCCAGGGCGGAAACACCATATATTTT. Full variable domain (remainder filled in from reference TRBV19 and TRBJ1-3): DGGITQSPKYLFRKEGQNVTLSCEQNLNHDAMYWYRQDPGQGLRLIYYSQIVNDFQKGDIAEGYSVSREKKESFPLTVTSAQKNPTAFYLCASSTQGGNTIYFGEGSWLTVV.

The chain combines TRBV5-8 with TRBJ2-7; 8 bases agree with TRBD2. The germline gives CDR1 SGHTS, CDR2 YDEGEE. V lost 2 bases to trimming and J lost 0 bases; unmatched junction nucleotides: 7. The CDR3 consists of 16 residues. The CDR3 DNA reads TGTGCCAGCAGCTTCAGCGGGGGATCGAGCTCCTACGAGCAGTACTTC. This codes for CASSFSGGSSSYEQYF.

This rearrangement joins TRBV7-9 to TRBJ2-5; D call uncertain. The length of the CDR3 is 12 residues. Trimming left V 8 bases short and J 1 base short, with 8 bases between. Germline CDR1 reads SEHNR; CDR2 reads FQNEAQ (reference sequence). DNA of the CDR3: TGTGCCAGCGCTCTAATCCAAGAGACCCAGTACTTC. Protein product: CASALIQETQYF.

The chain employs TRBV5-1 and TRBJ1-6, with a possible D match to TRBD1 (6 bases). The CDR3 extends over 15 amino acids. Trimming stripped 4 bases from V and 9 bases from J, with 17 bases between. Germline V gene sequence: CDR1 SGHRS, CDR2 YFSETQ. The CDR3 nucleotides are TGCGCCAGCAGCGGATCTGGCAGGGGAGTTTCACCCCTCCACTTT. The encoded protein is CASSGSGRGVSPLHF.

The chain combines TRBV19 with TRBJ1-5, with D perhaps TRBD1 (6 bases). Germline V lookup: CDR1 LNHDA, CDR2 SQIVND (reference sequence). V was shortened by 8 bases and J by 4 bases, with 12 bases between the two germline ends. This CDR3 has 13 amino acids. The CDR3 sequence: CASGTDRNQPQHF. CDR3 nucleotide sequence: TGTGCCAGTGGGACGGACAGAAATCAGCCCCAGCATTTT.

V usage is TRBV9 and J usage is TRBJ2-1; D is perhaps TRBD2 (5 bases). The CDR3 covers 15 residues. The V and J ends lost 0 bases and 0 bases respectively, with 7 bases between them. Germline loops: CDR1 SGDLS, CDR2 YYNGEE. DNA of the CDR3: TGTGCCAGCAGCGTAGAAGACTACTCCTACAATGAGCAGTTCTTC. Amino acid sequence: CASSVEDYSYNEQFF.

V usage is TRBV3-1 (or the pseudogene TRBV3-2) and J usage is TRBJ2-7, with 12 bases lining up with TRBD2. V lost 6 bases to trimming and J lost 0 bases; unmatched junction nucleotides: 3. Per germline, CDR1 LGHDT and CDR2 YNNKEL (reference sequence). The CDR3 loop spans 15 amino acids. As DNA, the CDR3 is TGTGCCAGCAGGCCGGGACTAGCGGGCTCCTACGAGCAGTACTTC. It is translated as CASRPGLAGSYEQYF.

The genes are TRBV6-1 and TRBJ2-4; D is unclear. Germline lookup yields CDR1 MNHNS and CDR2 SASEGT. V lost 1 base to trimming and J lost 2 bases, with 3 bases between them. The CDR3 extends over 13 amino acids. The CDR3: CASSEVTKNIQYF. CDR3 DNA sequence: TGTGCCAGCAGTGAAGTTACCAAAAACATTCAGTACTTC.

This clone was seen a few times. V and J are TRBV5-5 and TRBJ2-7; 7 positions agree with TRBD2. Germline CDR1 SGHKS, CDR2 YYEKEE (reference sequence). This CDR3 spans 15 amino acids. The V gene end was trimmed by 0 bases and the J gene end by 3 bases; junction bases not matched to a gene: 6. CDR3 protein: CASSLGPGLNYEQYF. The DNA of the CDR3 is TGTGCCAGCAGCTTGGGCCCGGGACTAAACTACGAGCAGTACTTC. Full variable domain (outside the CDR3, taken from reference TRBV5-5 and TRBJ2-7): DAGVTQSPTHLIKTRGQQVTLRCSPISGHKSVSWYQQVLGQGPQFIFQYYEKEERGRGNFPDRFSARQFPNYSSELNVNALLLGDSALYLCASSLGPGLNYEQYFGPGTRLTVT.

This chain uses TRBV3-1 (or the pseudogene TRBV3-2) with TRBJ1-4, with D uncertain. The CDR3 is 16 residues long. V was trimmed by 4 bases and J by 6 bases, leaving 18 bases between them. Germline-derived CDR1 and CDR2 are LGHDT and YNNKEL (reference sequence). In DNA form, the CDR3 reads TGTGCCAGCAGCCTGAGAGGGCCGGATCGATATGAAAAACTGTTTTTT. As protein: CASSLRGPDRYEKLFF.

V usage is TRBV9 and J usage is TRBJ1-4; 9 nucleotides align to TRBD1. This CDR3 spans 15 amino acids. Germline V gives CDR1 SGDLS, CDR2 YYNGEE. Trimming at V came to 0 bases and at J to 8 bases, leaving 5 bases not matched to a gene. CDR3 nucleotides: TGTGCCAGCAGCGTAGCACAGGGACAGGGCGAAAAACTGTTTTTT. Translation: CASSVAQGQGEKLFF.

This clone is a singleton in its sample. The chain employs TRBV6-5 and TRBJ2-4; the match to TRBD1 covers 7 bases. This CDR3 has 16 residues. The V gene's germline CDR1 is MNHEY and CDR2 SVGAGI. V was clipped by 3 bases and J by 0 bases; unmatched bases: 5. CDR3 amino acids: CASSYGQEIAKNIQYF. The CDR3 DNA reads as TGTGCCAGCAGTTATGGACAGGAAATAGCCAAAAACATTCAGTACTTC.

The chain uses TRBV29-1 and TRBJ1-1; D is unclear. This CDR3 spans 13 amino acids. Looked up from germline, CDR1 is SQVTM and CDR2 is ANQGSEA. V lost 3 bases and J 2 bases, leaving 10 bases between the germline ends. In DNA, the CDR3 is TGCAGCGTTGACGGGGTCTTCAACACTGAAGCTTTCTTT. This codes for CSVDGVFNTEAFF.

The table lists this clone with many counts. The CDR3 sequence is CASSQDLVRVSGNTIYF. DNA of the CDR3: TGCGCCAGCAGCCAAGATCTAGTGAGGGTCTCTGGAAACACCATATATTTT. This sequence joins TRBV4-3 and TRBJ1-3; D gene ambiguous. Trimming removed 0 bases at V and 0 bases at J, with 12 bases between. The CDR3 runs 17 residues. The germline V gene encodes CDR1 LGHNA and CDR2 YSLEER.

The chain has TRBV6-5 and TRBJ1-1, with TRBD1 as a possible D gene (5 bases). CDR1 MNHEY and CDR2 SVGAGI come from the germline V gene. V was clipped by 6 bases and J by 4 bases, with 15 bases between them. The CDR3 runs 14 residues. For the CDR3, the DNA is TGTGCCAGCAGAGGTACAGGTGGGGCCACTGAAGCTTTCTTT. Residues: CASRGTGGATEAFF.

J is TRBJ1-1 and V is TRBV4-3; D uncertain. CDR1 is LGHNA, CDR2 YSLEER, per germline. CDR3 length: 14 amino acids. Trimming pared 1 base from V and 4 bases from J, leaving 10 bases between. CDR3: CASSQVPWATEAFF. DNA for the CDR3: TGCGCCAGCAGCCAAGTCCCATGGGCCACTGAAGCTTTCTTT.

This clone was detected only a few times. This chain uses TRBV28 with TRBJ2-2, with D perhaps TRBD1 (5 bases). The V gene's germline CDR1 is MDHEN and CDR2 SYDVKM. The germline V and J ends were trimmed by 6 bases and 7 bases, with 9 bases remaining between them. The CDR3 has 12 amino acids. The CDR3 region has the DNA TGTGCCAGCAGGGGCAGGGTCGGGGAGCTGTTTTTT. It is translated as CASRGRVGELFF.

DNA for the CDR3: TGTGCCAGCAGCTTCAAACACGAGACAAATTCACCCCTCCACTTT. This gives the protein CASSFKHETNSPLHF. The chain uses TRBV7-2 and TRBJ1-6; the D is unclear. The V end was cut by 3 bases, the J end by 7 bases, with 13 bases between. Germline assignment: CDR1 SGHTA and CDR2 FQGNSA. The CDR3 covers 15 residues.

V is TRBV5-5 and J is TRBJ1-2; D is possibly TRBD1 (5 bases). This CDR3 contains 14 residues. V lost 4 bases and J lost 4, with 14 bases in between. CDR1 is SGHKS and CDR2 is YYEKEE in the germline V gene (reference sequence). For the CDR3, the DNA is TGTGCCAGCAGCACGATAGGGGTTTTCTATGGCTACACCTTC. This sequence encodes CASSTIGVFYGYTF. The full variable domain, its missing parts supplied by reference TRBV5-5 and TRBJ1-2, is DAGVTQSPTHLIKTRGQQVTLRCSPISGHKSVSWYQQVLGQGPQFIFQYYEKEERGRGNFPDRFSARQFPNYSSELNVNALLLGDSALYLCASSTIGVFYGYTFGSGTRLTVV.

CDR3 amino acids: CASRIAGDGAGELFF. For the CDR3, the DNA is TGTGCCAGTAGAATCGCAGGGGATGGGGCCGGGGAGCTGTTTTTT. V usage is TRBV19 and J usage is TRBJ2-2; TRBD1 might be the D (6 bases). Per germline, CDR1 LNHDA and CDR2 SQIVND (reference sequence). The CDR3 runs to 15 residues. The germline V and J ends were trimmed by 6 bases and 6 bases, with 17 bases remaining between them. Complete variable domain (other parts from reference TRBV19 and TRBJ2-2): DGGITQSPKYLFRKEGQNVTLSCEQNLNHDAMYWYRQDPGQGLRLIYYSQIVNDFQKGDIAEGYSVSREKKESFPLTVTSAQKNPTAFYLCASRIAGDGAGELFFGEGSRLTVL.

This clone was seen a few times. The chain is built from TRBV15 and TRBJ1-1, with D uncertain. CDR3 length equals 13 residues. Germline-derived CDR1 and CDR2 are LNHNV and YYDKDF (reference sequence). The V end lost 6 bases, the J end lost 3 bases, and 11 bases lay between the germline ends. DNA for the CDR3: TGTGCCACCAGAGCACAGAAGGACACTGAAGCTTTCTTT. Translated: CATRAQKDTEAFF.

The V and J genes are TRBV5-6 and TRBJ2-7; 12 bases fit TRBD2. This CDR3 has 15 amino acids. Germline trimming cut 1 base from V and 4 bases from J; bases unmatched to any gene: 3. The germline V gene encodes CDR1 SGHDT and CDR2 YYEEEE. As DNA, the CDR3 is TGTGCCAGCAGCTTGAATGGACTAGCGGGGTACGAGCAGTACTTC. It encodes CASSLNGLAGYEQYF.

CDR3 DNA sequence: TGTGCCAGCTCACCTCGCGGCCCCGACGGAGAGACCCAGTACTTC. Translation: CASSPRGPDGETQYF. The rearrangement joins TRBV18 to TRBJ2-5; D gene unclear. Germline V gives CDR1 KGHSH, CDR2 LQKENI. The CDR3 is made up of 15 amino acids. V lost 3 bases to trimming and J lost 4 bases, with 15 bases between them.

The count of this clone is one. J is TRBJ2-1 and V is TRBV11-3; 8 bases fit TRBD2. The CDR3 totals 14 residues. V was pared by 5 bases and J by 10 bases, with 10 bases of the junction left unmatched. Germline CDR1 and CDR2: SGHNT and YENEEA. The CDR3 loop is CASSKRTSTVEQFF. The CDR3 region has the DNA TGTGCCAGCAGCAAACGGACTAGCACCGTGGAGCAGTTCTTC.